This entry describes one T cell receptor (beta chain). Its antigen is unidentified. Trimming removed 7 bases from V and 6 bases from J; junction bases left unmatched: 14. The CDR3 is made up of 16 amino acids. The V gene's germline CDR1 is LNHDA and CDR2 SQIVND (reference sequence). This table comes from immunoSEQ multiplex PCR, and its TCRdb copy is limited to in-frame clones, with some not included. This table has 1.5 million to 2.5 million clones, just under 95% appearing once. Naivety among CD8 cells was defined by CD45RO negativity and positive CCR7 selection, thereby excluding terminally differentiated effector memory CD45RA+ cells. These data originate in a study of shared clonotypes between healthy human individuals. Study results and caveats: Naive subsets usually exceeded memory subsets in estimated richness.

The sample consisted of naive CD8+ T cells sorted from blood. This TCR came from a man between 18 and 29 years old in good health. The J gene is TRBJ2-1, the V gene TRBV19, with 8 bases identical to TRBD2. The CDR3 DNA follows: TGTGCCAGTACGGGGGGGTTAGCGGGATTTCTCAATGAGCAGTTCTTC. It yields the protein CASTGGLAGFLNEQFF.